The following is a T cell receptor (beta chain) sequence with its context. Per the original data handling: Nucleated cell counts were estimated from reference gene primer amplification. Sequenced by immunoSEQ multiplex PCR; TCRdb stores in-frame clones only, minus some. V, J and clone size are those of that table, while D and trimming were read from the DNA. The profile shows just over 90,000 clones, around four fifths of them singletons. The data stem from a study of blood T cell repertoires in COVID-19. In the study overall: Collection of acute and convalescent COVID-19 samples took place in the United States, Italy and Spain. T cells, B-cell-depleted T cells, or PBMCs supplied cDNA or gDNA.

The sample consisted of peripheral blood. This TCR came from a human donor in a cohort sampled during active COVID-19.

In nucleotides, the CDR3 is TGTGCCAGTAGTAAAGGACTAGCGGGGGGCTTCTACGAGCAGTACTTC. It codes for CASSKGLAGGFYEQYF. J is TRBJ2-7 and V is TRBV19; 14 bases map to TRBD2. Germline CDR1 LNHDA, CDR2 SQIVND (reference sequence). The CDR3 has 16 amino acids. V lost 4 bases and J lost 3; bases outside the gene matches: 5.